This record concerns one T cell receptor (beta chain) sequence. This entry is derived from a study of blood T cell repertoires in COVID-19. Whole-study context: There were acute and convalescent COVID-19 samples, and they came from the United States, Italy and Spain. Sources were T cells, B-cell-depleted T cells, or PBMCs; the material itself was cDNA or gDNA.

V dropped 5 bases and J dropped 7 bases, with 14 bases sitting between them. CDR1 and CDR2 from the germline V gene are MNHEY and SMNVEV (reference sequence). This CDR3 is built from 13 residues. Per the authors' pipeline: The assay estimated nucleated cells by amplifying reference gene primers. The method was immunoSEQ multiplex PCR; TCRdb's version includes in-frame clones alone and lacks a portion of them. V and J calls and clone size come straight from that table; D and trimming were deduced from the DNA. This sample has approximately 290,000 clones, with roughly 92% found just once. The sample consisted of peripheral blood. The sequence was obtained from a woman aged 25 to 45 with COVID-19, enrolled during active disease. The V call is TRBV27, the J call TRBJ1-1; D gene uncertain. The CDR3 DNA reads as TGTGCCAGCAGTCCGACTTTTAAGTATGAAGCTTTCTTT. The encoded protein is CASSPTFKYEAFF.